The T cell receptor beta chain described here comes from a study of shared clonotypes between healthy human individuals. Turning to the study itself: The plates for each donor numbered three CD4 naive, three CD4 memory, two CD8 naive and one CD8 memory.

Genomic DNA from each subset was divided evenly over several immunoSEQ plates. Here immunoSEQ multiplex PCR was the method, and the copy in TCRdb shows in-frame clones only, minus some. The data contain 1,500,000 or so clones, approximately 98.5% of them singletons. Points from the study as a whole: Few donors restricted represented genetic and exposure-history diversity. Sequencing depth was a factor that was expected to affect clonotype sharing among donors.

V lost 4 bases to trimming and J lost 3 bases; unmatched junction nucleotides: 7. Germline CDR1 SGHRS, CDR2 YFSETQ. The CDR3 is 15 amino acids. Notes on this clone: Its antigen is unidentified.

Sequenced sample: naive CD4+ T cells sorted from blood. Subset in this sample: CD45RA+ positively selected. This clonotype was sampled from a man aged 30 to 45 in good health. V and J are TRBV5-1 and TRBJ2-4, with 7 bases aligning to TRBD1. In nucleotides, the CDR3 is TGCGCCAGCAGCACCGCCGGGACAGACAAAAACATTCAGTACTTC. This encodes CASSTAGTDKNIQYF.